The 17 T cell receptor beta chains below all came from one sample that was sequenced in a study of control samples from healthy donors and cancer patients. The protocol was immunoSEQ multiplex PCR, while the TCRdb copy is restricted to in-frame clones and leaves out a portion. The profile shows 150,000 or so clones, around 92% of them singletons. The sample comprised blood. These receptors all come from a woman between 50 and 59 years old in good health.

The V and J genes are TRBV19 and TRBJ1-6; 8 bases line up with TRBD1. Germline CDR1 is LNHDA and CDR2 is SQIVND (reference sequence). Germline trimming cut 1 base from V and 7 bases from J; bases unmatched to any gene: 3. This CDR3 has 15 amino acids. CDR3 bases: TGTGCCAGTAGTATAGCGACAGGGGTAAATTCACCCCTCCACTTT. Translating it yields CASSIATGVNSPLHF.

The chain links TRBV6-5 to TRBJ2-1, with TRBD2 as a possible D gene (5 bases). Germline V gene lookup returns CDR1 MNHEY and CDR2 SVGAGI. CDR3 length: 13 residues. The ends were cut back, 6 bases at V and 11 bases at J, with 17 bases in the middle. The CDR3: CASRAPGKSKQFF. CDR3 coding DNA: TGTGCCAGCAGGGCGCCCGGGAAGTCTAAGCAGTTCTTC.

The chain recombines TRBV18 with TRBJ2-6; D is unresolved. The length of the CDR3 is 16 residues. V lost 2 bases and J lost 2, with 10 bases in between. Germline values: CDR1 KGHSH, CDR2 LQKENI. The CDR3 region has the DNA TGTGCCAGCTCACCATGGGGTCAGGCTGGGGCCAACGTCCTGACTTTC. Encoded protein: CASSPWGQAGANVLTF.

This sequence joins TRBV2 and TRBJ2-6; 9 bases are a match to TRBD1. The trim removed 6 bases at V and 1 base at J, leaving 7 bases unmatched. This CDR3 contains 17 residues. Germline CDR1 is SNHLY and CDR2 is FYNNEI. CDR3 bases: TGTGCCAGCAGGAACAGGGGGCTAGTATCTGGGGCCAACGTCCTGACTTTC. It encodes CASRNRGLVSGANVLTF.

The rearrangement uses TRBV7-9 and TRBJ2-2, with 7 bases fitting TRBD1. Germline lookup yields CDR1 SEHNR and CDR2 FQNEAQ (reference sequence). V trimming: 1 base; J trimming: 4 bases; junction bases outside the gene matches: 6. The CDR3 extends over 16 amino acids. The chain's CDR3 is CASSLEGAGSTGELFF. The CDR3 bases are TGTGCCAGCAGCTTAGAGGGGGCTGGGAGCACCGGGGAGCTGTTTTTT.

The chain combines TRBV19 with TRBJ1-5; 9 bases fit TRBD1. Germline-derived CDR1 and CDR2 are LNHDA and SQIVND (reference sequence). The CDR3 spans 17 residues. The junction had 13 bases not matched to a gene; V was cut back by 4 bases and J by 6 bases. This CDR3 reads CASSRSRDRVGSQPQHF. DNA of the CDR3: TGTGCCAGTAGTAGAAGTCGGGACAGGGTGGGTAGTCAGCCCCAGCATTTT.

A few counts support this clone. This rearrangement joins TRBV30 to TRBJ2-7; 10 nucleotides align to TRBD2. Trimming removed 3 bases from V and 7 bases from J; junction bases left unmatched: 9. CDR1 GTSNPN and CDR2 SVGIG come from the germline V gene (reference sequence). The CDR3 covers 14 residues. In DNA form, the CDR3 reads TGTGCCTGGAGAACAGCGGGAGGGCCTCAGGAGCAGTACTTC. This gives the protein CAWRTAGGPQEQYF.

The chain joins TRBV7-2 to TRBJ2-5; TRBD2 is a possible D gene (5 bases). V was pared by 1 base and J by 2 bases, with 14 bases between. CDR3 size: 16 residues. The V gene's germline CDR1 is SGHTA and CDR2 FQGNSA. The CDR3 region has the DNA TGTGCCAGCAGCTTAGGGGCGCGGCGGACTCAAGAGACCCAGTACTTC. The encoded protein is CASSLGARRTQETQYF.

V is TRBV18 and J is TRBJ1-1, with D uncertain. The V gene lost 2 bases and the J gene lost 1 base, with 11 bases spanning the gap. This CDR3 comprises 15 residues. From germline, CDR1 is KGHSH and CDR2 LQKENI. Here the CDR3 reads CASSPIVAENTEAFF. DNA for the CDR3: TGTGCCAGCTCACCAATAGTAGCTGAGAACACTGAAGCTTTCTTT. The variable domain in full, completed from reference TRBV18 and TRBJ1-1, reads NAGVMQNPRHLVRRRGQEARLRCSPMKGHSHVYWYRQLPEEGLKFMVYLQKENIIDESGMPKERFSAEFPKEGPSILRIQQVVRGDSAAYFCASSPIVAENTEAFFGQGTRLTVV.

The chain couples TRBV19 to TRBJ1-6, with 9 nucleotides matching TRBD1. The CDR3 runs 14 residues. Germline V gene lookup returns CDR1 LNHDA and CDR2 SQIVND (reference sequence). Losses at the gene ends were 5 bases for V and 10 bases for J; bases not matched to a gene: 6. Here the CDR3 reads CASSWGQGGSPLHF. For the CDR3, the DNA is TGTGCCAGTAGTTGGGGACAGGGAGGATCACCCCTCCACTTT.

This chain joins TRBV7-6 and TRBJ1-4, with a weak D call TRBD1 (6 bases). Germline CDR1 and CDR2: SGHVS and FNYEAQ. The CDR3 has 15 residues. Trimming took off 5 bases at V and 8 bases at J, with 18 bases between the two ends. CDR3 residues: CASSVKGTNYEKLFF. CDR3 bases: TGTGCCAGCAGCGTAAAGGGGACAAATTACGAAAAACTGTTTTTT.

In DNA, the CDR3 is TGCGCCAGCAGCTTACAGGGTGACACCGGGGAGCTGTTTTTT. This encodes CASSLQGDTGELFF. The gene calls are TRBV5-1 and TRBJ2-2; D possibly corresponds to TRBD1 (6 bases). The CDR3 totals 14 residues. Trimming took off 2 bases at V and 3 bases at J, with 8 bases between the two ends. Germline V CDR1 and CDR2: SGHRS, YFSETQ.

The V and J genes are TRBV7-9 and TRBJ1-2; maybe TRBD1 (6 bases). The CDR3 totals 16 residues. V was trimmed by 1 base and J by 4 bases, leaving 16 bases between them. CDR1 is SEHNR, CDR2 FQNEAQ, per germline (reference sequence). The CDR3 protein is CASSLVRGGGGYGYTF. CDR3 DNA sequence: TGTGCCAGCAGCTTAGTCAGGGGCGGCGGTGGCTATGGCTACACCTTC.

The chain links TRBV2 to TRBJ1-3, with a weak D call TRBD1 (6 bases). V was shortened by 6 bases and J by 4 bases, with 16 bases between the two germline ends. CDR3 length: 15 amino acids. Germline V gene lookup returns CDR1 SNHLY and CDR2 FYNNEI. CDR3 sequence reads: CASRAEGVTGNTIYF. CDR3 sequence (DNA): TGTGCCAGCAGGGCGGAGGGGGTGACCGGAAACACCATATATTTT.

The V call is TRBV28, the J call TRBJ1-3, with a tentative D call TRBD1 (6 bases). V was pared by 5 bases and J by 0 bases, with 17 bases between. Germline V gene lookup returns CDR1 MDHEN and CDR2 SYDVKM. This CDR3 spans 17 amino acids. CDR3 DNA sequence: TGTGCCAGCAGTCCCCTCCAGGGGCCCAACTCTGGAAACACCATATATTTT. Translation gives CASSPLQGPNSGNTIYF.

The chain uses TRBV5-1 and TRBJ1-1; the D gene is possibly TRBD1 (5 bases). Per the germline V gene, CDR1 is SGHRS and CDR2 is YFSETQ. The CDR3 has 15 amino acids. The V and J ends lost 7 bases and 3 bases respectively, with 19 bases between them. CDR3 loop: CASFPFRARDTEAFF. The CDR3 DNA reads as TGCGCCAGCTTTCCGTTCAGGGCGAGGGACACTGAAGCTTTCTTT.

The rearrangement links TRBV5-5 to TRBJ2-7; 10 bases match TRBD1. V lost 0 bases, J lost 1 base, and 1 base stayed unmatched. This CDR3 comprises 15 residues. Germline V gives CDR1 SGHKS, CDR2 YYEKEE (reference sequence). CDR3 amino acids: CASSLGQGASYEQYF. The CDR3, as DNA: TGTGCCAGCAGCTTGGGACAGGGGGCTTCCTACGAGCAGTACTTC.